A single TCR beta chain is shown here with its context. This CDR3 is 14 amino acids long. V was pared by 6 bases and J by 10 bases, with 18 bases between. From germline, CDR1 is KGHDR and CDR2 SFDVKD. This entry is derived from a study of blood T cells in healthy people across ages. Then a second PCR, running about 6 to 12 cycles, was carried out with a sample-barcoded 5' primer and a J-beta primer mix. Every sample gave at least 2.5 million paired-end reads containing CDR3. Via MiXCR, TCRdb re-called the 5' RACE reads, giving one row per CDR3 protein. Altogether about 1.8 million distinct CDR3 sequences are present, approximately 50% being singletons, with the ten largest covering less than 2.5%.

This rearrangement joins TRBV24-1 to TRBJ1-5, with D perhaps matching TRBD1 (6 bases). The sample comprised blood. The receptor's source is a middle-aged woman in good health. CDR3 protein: CATSSDRSYDPQHF. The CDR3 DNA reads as TGTGCCACCAGTTCAGACAGGTCCTACGATCCCCAGCATTTT.